This T cell receptor beta chain is drawn from a study of blood T cells in healthy people across ages. General observations from the study: PBMCs went unsorted, and a conclusive naive versus antigen-experienced comparison was therefore prevented.

With regard to this clonotype: Its cognate antigen is unknown.

The people who gave samples were healthy Caucasians from Russia, aged roughly 6 to 100. Alongside a J-beta primer mix, a sample-barcoded 5' primer served in a second PCR lasting about 7 to 12 cycles. Unique molecular identifiers of 12 random nucleotides labeled each cDNA. Each CDR3 protein gets one entry after TCRdb re-called the 5' RACE reads with MiXCR. The data contain around 500,000 distinct CDR3 sequences, about 27% of them singletons. With 6 bases clipped from V and 7 bases from J, the junction kept 14 bases outside the gene matches. The CDR3 runs to 16 residues. The data were also submitted as part of a second study, on T cells of mothers and their children. Turning to that study: Samples were obtained from a few healthy Caucasian mothers and their six children.

This clonotype was sampled from a boy aged 2 to 10 in good health. This sequence joins TRBV12-3 or TRBV12-4 and TRBJ1-2, with 10 positions matching TRBD1. The material sequenced was blood. The CDR3 bases are TGTGCCAGCAGCCGTGACAGGGGGCGCGGTATCGGTGGCTACACCTTC. It specifies CASSRDRGRGIGGYTF.